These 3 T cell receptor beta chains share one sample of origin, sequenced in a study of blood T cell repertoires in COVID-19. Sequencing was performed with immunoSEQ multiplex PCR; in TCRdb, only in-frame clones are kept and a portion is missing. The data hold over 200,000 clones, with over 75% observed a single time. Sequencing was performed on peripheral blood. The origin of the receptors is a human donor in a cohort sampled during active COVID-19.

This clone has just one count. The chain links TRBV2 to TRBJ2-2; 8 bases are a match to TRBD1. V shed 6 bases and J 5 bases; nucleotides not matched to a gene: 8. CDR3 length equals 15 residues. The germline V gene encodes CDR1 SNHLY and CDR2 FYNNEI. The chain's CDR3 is CASRILRGRTGELFF. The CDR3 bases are TGTGCCAGCAGGATACTCAGGGGGCGGACCGGGGAGCTGTTTTTT.

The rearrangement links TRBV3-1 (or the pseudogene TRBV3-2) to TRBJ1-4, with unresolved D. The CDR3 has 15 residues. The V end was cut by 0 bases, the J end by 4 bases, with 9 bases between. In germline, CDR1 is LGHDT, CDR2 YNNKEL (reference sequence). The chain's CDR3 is CASSQDWQVNEKLFF. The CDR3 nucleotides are TGTGCCAGCAGCCAAGATTGGCAGGTTAATGAAAAACTGTTTTTT.

The CDR3 coding sequence is TGCGCCAGCAGCTCGGGACATACAGCCTACAATGAGCAGTTCTTC. Amino acid sequence: CASSSGHTAYNEQFF. The gene calls are TRBV5-1 and TRBJ2-1; D might be TRBD1 (6 bases). The CDR3 extends over 15 amino acids. Germline CDR1 SGHRS, CDR2 YFSETQ. The V end lost 3 bases, the J end lost 2 bases, and 12 bases lay between the germline ends.